The rows below give T cell receptor beta chains drawn from one sample of a study of regulatory T cells in long-lasting Graves disease. MiXCR was run by TCRdb on the multiplex PCR reads, yielding one entry per CDR3 protein. Altogether 440,000 or so distinct CDR3 sequences are present, roughly 17% being singletons, with the ten largest covering 9.5% to 12%. The same data also went into a second study, on T cells in Graves' hyperthyroidism and ophthalmopathy.

Sequenced here: peripheral blood mononuclear cells (PBMCs), sampled at new diagnosis, from a patient treated with antithyroid drugs. The source is a woman aged 25 to 45 with Graves disease. The CDR3 runs from the conserved cysteine through the conserved F or W. A D gene is named only where the DNA matches it firmly. Clone size is not always given. Where it is, it says once, few, many or a class for expanded clones.

abundance: -; j_gene: TRBJ1-5; v_gene: TRBV30; d_gene: TRBD1; CDR3aa: CAWSLSTGPNQPQHF; CDR3nt: TGTGCCTGGAGTTTATCGACAGGGCCAAATCAGCCCCAGCATTTT
abundance: many; j_gene: TRBJ2-2; v_gene: TRBV14; d_gene: -; CDR3aa: CASSQDLVGTGELFF; CDR3nt: TGTGCCAGCAGCCAAGATCTTGTAGGCACCGGGGAGCTGTTTTTT
abundance: few; j_gene: TRBJ2-7; v_gene: TRBV4-2; d_gene: -; CDR3aa: CASSQAPLLEQYF; CDR3nt: TGTGCCAGCAGCCAAGCCCCTCTCCTCGAGCAGTACTTC
abundance: many; j_gene: TRBJ2-3; v_gene: TRBV5-1; d_gene: -; CDR3aa: CASSLQARGDTQYF; CDR3nt: TGCGCCAGCAGCTTGCAGGCGCGGGGAGATACGCAGTATTTT
abundance: many; j_gene: TRBJ1-1; v_gene: TRBV6-5; d_gene: -; CDR3aa: CASSYSSFGGNTEAFF; CDR3nt: TGTGCCAGCAGTTACTCGTCTTTCGGGGGCAACACTGAAGCTTTCTTT
abundance: -; j_gene: TRBJ1-5; v_gene: TRBV19; d_gene: TRBD1; CDR3aa: CASSIRHPGQINQPQHF; CDR3nt: TGTGCCAGTAGTATTCGACACCCGGGACAGATCAATCAGCCCCAGCATTTT
abundance: -; j_gene: TRBJ1-5; v_gene: TRBV7-9; d_gene: -; CDR3aa: CASSLEGSQPQHF; CDR3nt: TGTGCCAGCAGCTTAGAGGGGAGTCAGCCCCAGCATTTT
abundance: -; j_gene: TRBJ2-1; v_gene: TRBV20-1; d_gene: -; CDR3aa: CSAATRTGQPYNEQFF; CDR3nt: TGCAGTGCCGCCACTAGGACGGGGCAACCCTACAATGAGCAGTTCTTC
abundance: many; j_gene: TRBJ2-5; v_gene: TRBV6-5; d_gene: -; CDR3aa: CASSYSTPAETQYF; CDR3nt: TGTGCCAGCAGTTACTCGACCCCGGCAGAGACCCAGTACTTC
abundance: few; j_gene: TRBJ1-6; v_gene: TRBV2; d_gene: -; CDR3aa: CASNSYNSPLHF; CDR3nt: TGTGCCAGCAACTCCTATAATTCACCCCTCCACTTT
abundance: few; j_gene: TRBJ1-2; v_gene: TRBV20-1; d_gene: -; CDR3aa: CSARYKGAGGYTF; CDR3nt: TGCAGTGCTAGATATAAAGGGGCGGGCGGCTACACCTTC
abundance: -; j_gene: TRBJ2-3; v_gene: TRBV6-2/TRBV6-3; d_gene: -; CDR3aa: CASSYRLVWGDTQYF; CDR3nt: TGTGCCAGCAGTTACCGACTAGTCTGGGGAGATACGCAGTATTTT
abundance: few; j_gene: TRBJ1-2; v_gene: TRBV19; d_gene: -; CDR3aa: CASSYQTDGYGYTF; CDR3nt: TGTGCCAGTAGTTACCAGACAGACGGTTATGGCTACACCTTC
abundance: -; j_gene: TRBJ2-2; v_gene: TRBV10-1; d_gene: TRBD1; CDR3aa: CASSAGQGAGELFF; CDR3nt: TGCGCCAGCAGTGCGGGACAGGGCGCCGGGGAGCTGTTTTTT
abundance: many; j_gene: TRBJ1-2; v_gene: TRBV12-3/TRBV12-4; d_gene: -; CDR3aa: CASSLWTAYGYTF; CDR3nt: TGTGCCAGCAGTTTATGGACAGCCTATGGCTACACCTTC
abundance: many; j_gene: TRBJ2-7; v_gene: TRBV20-1; d_gene: TRBD1; CDR3aa: CSAREVLQGARDEQYF; CDR3nt: TGCAGTGCTAGAGAGGTTCTCCAGGGGGCGAGAGACGAGCAGTACTTC
abundance: -; j_gene: TRBJ2-3; v_gene: TRBV9; d_gene: TRBD1; CDR3aa: CASSERQGGTDTQYF; CDR3nt: TGTGCCAGCAGCGAAAGACAGGGTGGCACAGATACGCAGTATTTT
abundance: many; j_gene: TRBJ2-2; v_gene: TRBV30; d_gene: TRBD2; CDR3aa: CAWSNPRDGRLEAGELFF; CDR3nt: TGTGCCTGGAGTAACCCAAGGGACGGGAGGTTAGAGGCCGGGGAGCTGTTTTTT
abundance: many; j_gene: TRBJ2-1; v_gene: TRBV20-1; d_gene: TRBD1; CDR3aa: CRCRGRGQGVYEQFF; CDR3nt: TGCAGGTGCCGGGGGCGAGGACAGGGGGTGTATGAGCAGTTCTTC
abundance: few; j_gene: TRBJ2-7; v_gene: TRBV30; d_gene: -; CDR3aa: CAWKRRGLAYEQYF; CDR3nt: TGTGCCTGGAAGAGGAGAGGGTTAGCCTACGAGCAGTACTTC
abundance: many; j_gene: TRBJ1-6; v_gene: TRBV7-2; d_gene: -; CDR3aa: CASRVTNSPLHF; CDR3nt: TGTGCCAGCAGAGTCACGAATTCACCCCTCCACTTT
abundance: -; j_gene: TRBJ2-7; v_gene: TRBV19; d_gene: -; CDR3aa: CASSMPMRPYEQYF; CDR3nt: TGTGCCAGTAGTATGCCCATGAGACCCTACGAGCAGTACTTC
abundance: -; j_gene: TRBJ2-2; v_gene: TRBV9; d_gene: -; CDR3aa: CASSAPKGLPGELFF; CDR3nt: TGTGCCAGCAGCGCCCCGAAGGGACTCCCCGGGGAGCTGTTTTTT
abundance: many; j_gene: TRBJ1-1; v_gene: TRBV10-3; d_gene: -; CDR3aa: CAISEGAGPSTEAFF; CDR3nt: TGTGCCATCAGTGAGGGGGCAGGGCCTTCCACTGAAGCTTTCTTT
abundance: -; j_gene: TRBJ2-1; v_gene: TRBV6-1; d_gene: -; CDR3aa: CASSGVGGRYNEQFF; CDR3nt: TGTGCCAGCAGTGGCGTCGGGGGCAGATACAATGAGCAGTTCTTC
abundance: many; j_gene: TRBJ1-2; v_gene: TRBV11-2; d_gene: TRBD1; CDR3aa: CASRSVRDSPNYGYTF; CDR3nt: TGTGCCAGCAGGTCGGTTAGGGACAGCCCTAACTATGGCTACACCTTC
abundance: many; j_gene: TRBJ1-1; v_gene: TRBV3-1; d_gene: -; CDR3aa: CASSQSAAEAFF; CDR3nt: TGTGCCAGCAGCCAGAGCGCGGCTGAAGCTTTCTTT
abundance: -; j_gene: TRBJ2-1; v_gene: TRBV20-1; d_gene: TRBD2; CDR3aa: CSAREYGTIGGRGNEQFF; CDR3nt: TGCAGTGCTAGAGAGTACGGCACCATCGGCGGGAGGGGGAATGAGCAGTTCTTC
abundance: many; j_gene: TRBJ2-7; v_gene: TRBV28; d_gene: TRBD1; CDR3aa: CASSLPGQGSYEQYF; CDR3nt: TGTGCCAGCAGTTTGCCGGGACAGGGGTCTTACGAGCAGTACTTC
abundance: -; j_gene: TRBJ2-2; v_gene: TRBV19; d_gene: -; CDR3aa: CASSLPQSTNTGELFF; CDR3nt: TGTGCCAGTAGTCTTCCCCAATCCACGAACACCGGGGAGCTGTTTTTT
abundance: many; j_gene: TRBJ2-7; v_gene: TRBV11-2; d_gene: -; CDR3aa: CASSLSAGNPYEQYF; CDR3nt: TGTGCCAGCAGCTTAAGCGCCGGGAATCCCTACGAGCAGTACTTC
abundance: many; j_gene: TRBJ2-7; v_gene: TRBV6-1; d_gene: -; CDR3aa: CASSEQTRVYEQYF; CDR3nt: TGTGCCAGCAGTGAACAGACCAGGGTCTACGAGCAGTACTTC
abundance: few; j_gene: TRBJ1-2; v_gene: TRBV28; d_gene: -; CDR3aa: CASSFLGGAGGYTF; CDR3nt: TGTGCCAGCAGTTTTTTGGGGGGCGCCGGGGGCTACACCTTC
abundance: few; j_gene: TRBJ1-1; v_gene: TRBV7-9; d_gene: -; CDR3aa: CASSGQGGMTNTEAFF; CDR3nt: TGTGCCAGCAGCGGTCAAGGGGGAATGACGAACACTGAAGCTTTCTTT
abundance: many; j_gene: TRBJ2-7; v_gene: TRBV7-9; d_gene: -; CDR3aa: CASSPGDGGPVLEQYF; CDR3nt: TGTGCCAGCAGCCCGGGGGACGGGGGGCCCGTCCTCGAGCAGTACTTC
abundance: many; j_gene: TRBJ2-1; v_gene: TRBV12-3/TRBV12-4; d_gene: -; CDR3aa: CASSFWRIGSYNEQFF; CDR3nt: TGTGCCAGCAGTTTCTGGAGAATCGGCTCCTACAATGAGCAGTTCTTC
abundance: -; j_gene: TRBJ1-6; v_gene: TRBV9; d_gene: -; CDR3aa: CASSPSTAYNSPLHF; CDR3nt: TGTGCCAGCAGCCCCAGTACCGCCTATAATTCACCCCTCCACTTT
abundance: -; j_gene: TRBJ2-1; v_gene: TRBV27; d_gene: -; CDR3aa: CASSLGLLSSNEQFF; CDR3nt: TGTGCCAGCAGTCTCGGCCTATTGAGTAGCAATGAGCAGTTCTTC
abundance: many; j_gene: TRBJ2-5; v_gene: TRBV2; d_gene: -; CDR3aa: CASSDTGDGGFQETQYF; CDR3nt: TGTGCCAGCAGTGATACCGGGGACGGAGGTTTTCAAGAGACCCAGTACTTC
abundance: many; j_gene: TRBJ2-3; v_gene: TRBV7-3; d_gene: TRBD2; CDR3aa: CASSLTRGGRSGTDTQYF; CDR3nt: TGTGCCAGCAGCTTAACCCGCGGGGGGCGATCAGGCACAGATACGCAGTATTTT
abundance: many; j_gene: TRBJ2-3; v_gene: TRBV2; d_gene: TRBD1; CDR3aa: CASSPGQGVGTQYF; CDR3nt: TGTGCCAGCAGCCCGGGACAGGGGGTCGGCACGCAGTATTTT
abundance: many; j_gene: TRBJ2-2; v_gene: TRBV2; d_gene: -; CDR3aa: CASSEAGFDTGELFF; CDR3nt: TGTGCCAGCAGTGAGGCCGGGTTCGACACCGGGGAGCTGTTTTTT
abundance: -; j_gene: TRBJ2-7; v_gene: TRBV27; d_gene: -; CDR3aa: CASSLGYPYEQYF; CDR3nt: TGTGCCAGCAGCCTCGGGTACCCCTACGAGCAGTACTTC
abundance: -; j_gene: TRBJ1-1; v_gene: TRBV28; d_gene: TRBD1; CDR3aa: CASKGAMNTEAFF; CDR3nt: TGTGCCAGCAAGGGGGCCATGAACACTGAAGCTTTCTTT
abundance: many; j_gene: TRBJ2-7; v_gene: TRBV20-1; d_gene: TRBD2; CDR3aa: CSARGLAGFTDEQYF; CDR3nt: TGCAGTGCTAGAGGGCTAGCGGGATTCACTGACGAGCAGTACTTC
abundance: many; j_gene: TRBJ1-1; v_gene: TRBV19; d_gene: -; CDR3aa: CASSIFYDSPEAFF; CDR3nt: TGTGCCAGTAGTATATTTTATGACAGCCCTGAAGCTTTCTTT
abundance: many; j_gene: TRBJ2-7; v_gene: TRBV5-8; d_gene: -; CDR3aa: CASSPRPGSYEQYF; CDR3nt: TGTGCCAGCAGCCCGAGGCCGGGGTCCTACGAGCAGTACTTC
abundance: few; j_gene: TRBJ2-1; v_gene: TRBV11-2; d_gene: TRBD2; CDR3aa: CASSTWWEGRVAGAPIQQFF; CDR3nt: TGTGCCAGCAGTACTTGGTGGGAGGGGAGGGTAGCGGGAGCCCCGATTCAGCAGTTCTTC
abundance: many; j_gene: TRBJ2-5; v_gene: TRBV20-1; d_gene: TRBD2; CDR3aa: CSARGSSGSQETQYF; CDR3nt: TGCAGTGCTAGAGGATCTAGCGGGAGCCAAGAGACCCAGTACTTC
abundance: many; j_gene: TRBJ2-1; v_gene: TRBV7-2; d_gene: -; CDR3aa: CASSIRDPASYNEQFF; CDR3nt: TGTGCCAGCAGCATCCGGGACCCCGCATCCTACAATGAGCAGTTCTTC
abundance: many; j_gene: TRBJ2-1; v_gene: TRBV9; d_gene: TRBD2; CDR3aa: CASSVSGGGYNEQFF; CDR3nt: TGTGCCAGCAGCGTTAGCGGGGGTGGCTACAATGAGCAGTTCTTC
abundance: many; j_gene: TRBJ2-7; v_gene: TRBV6-1; d_gene: -; CDR3aa: CASTARLAYEQYF; CDR3nt: TGTGCCAGCACGGCCCGCCTAGCCTACGAGCAGTACTTC
abundance: many; j_gene: TRBJ2-2; v_gene: TRBV28; d_gene: -; CDR3aa: CASSFYRRSGELFF; CDR3nt: TGTGCCAGCAGTTTCTACCGGCGTTCCGGGGAGCTGTTTTTT
abundance: many; j_gene: TRBJ2-3; v_gene: TRBV28; d_gene: -; CDR3aa: CASSFIVTHSTDTQYF; CDR3nt: TGTGCCAGCAGTTTCATAGTGACCCACTCCACAGATACGCAGTATTTT
abundance: -; j_gene: TRBJ2-7; v_gene: TRBV29-1; d_gene: -; CDR3aa: CSVDGIRDSADEQYF; CDR3nt: TGCAGCGTTGACGGGATCAGGGACTCGGCGGACGAGCAGTACTTC